This T cell receptor beta chain was recovered during a study of cytomegalovirus exposure and HLA in healthy donors. This clone was observed a single time. The antigen remains unidentified. 60 Vbeta and 13 Jbeta primers were used in PCR. Assay: immunoSEQ multiplex PCR; the TCRdb copy retains only in-frame clones and omits some. Among about 140,000 clones listed, around 70% were seen once. Study outcomes and limitations: An observed cluster of highly shared sequence variants was recorded as a likely sequencing artifact. Earlier analysis yielded a pattern in which most TCR beta V segments were productive about 87% or about 30% of the time. The authors reported that TCR beta sequences could predict HLA-A and HLA-B alleles. These predictions were accurate for most subjects in the first cohort. Immune exposure information comprised only CMV serostatus.

The V and J ends lost 6 bases and 7 bases, in that order; junction bases with no gene match: 8. There are 13 residues in the CDR3. Germline CDR1 SNHLY, CDR2 FYNNEI. V gene TRBV2 combines with J gene TRBJ2-5; 7 nucleotides line up with TRBD1. The clonotype originates from a woman aged 55-70 years in good health and CMV-seropositive. The material sequenced was PBMCs. Here the CDR3 DNA reads TGTGCCAGCAGCCCGACAGGGATCGGGACCCAGTACTTC. This sequence encodes CASSPTGIGTQYF.